The following is a T cell receptor (beta chain) sequence with its context. Antigen unknown. Primers for the PCR totalled 60 Vbeta and 13 Jbeta. The protocol was immunoSEQ multiplex PCR, while the TCRdb copy is restricted to in-frame clones and leaves out a portion. The sample totals tens of thousands of clones. This CDR3 comprises 13 residues. Looked up from germline, CDR1 is MNHNY and CDR2 is SVGAGI (reference sequence). Trimming took 5 bases from V and 4 from J, leaving 11 bases between them. The data belong to a study of cytomegalovirus exposure and HLA in healthy donors. Findings and limits, study-wide: Association of roughly 18,000 TCR beta sequences with HLA alleles was found at 0.05 false discovery rate in a later analysis. Certain sequence variants were highly shared and formed a cluster, and this cluster was likely a sequencing artifact. The analysis excluded some indistinguishable V segments, including TRBV6-2 and TRBV6-3. A missense DCLRE1C variant was associated with V- and J-gene trimming of TCR beta chains in a later analysis, and an independent cohort replicated the association.

The chain combines TRBV6-6 with TRBJ1-2, with a weak D call TRBD1 (6 bases). The material sequenced was PBMCs. This TCR was sampled from a man aged 60-69 years in good health and CMV-seropositive. The CDR3: CASSGDTIYGYTF. CDR3 bases: TGTGCCAGCAGTGGGGACACGATCTATGGCTACACCTTC.